The 22 T cell receptor beta chains in this list originate from one sample, sequenced in a study of T cell changes during pregnancy in multiple sclerosis. Profiled with immunoSEQ multiplex PCR; TCRdb holds only in-frame clones, not every one. Of roughly 59,000 clones listed, about 90% are singletons. Sequencing used peripheral blood, obtained in the third trimester of pregnancy. The receptors were gathered from a female donor in good health, enrolled as a control in a pregnancy study.

The rearrangement joins TRBV7-8 to TRBJ2-3; tentatively, D is TRBD2 (6 bases). The germline CDR1 and CDR2 sequences are SGHVS and FQNEAQ. Trimming took off 3 bases at V and 2 bases at J, with 15 bases between the two ends. The CDR3 covers 16 residues. CDR3 region: CASSFLGGEYTDTQYF. The CDR3, as DNA: TGTGCCAGCAGCTTCTTAGGCGGGGAGTACACAGATACGCAGTATTTT.

This clone was seen once. The chain joins TRBV9 to TRBJ2-3; a weak D match, TRBD1 (5 bases). The germline gives CDR1 SGDLS, CDR2 YYNGEE. V lost 2 bases to trimming and J lost 8 bases, with 18 bases between them. The CDR3 spans 15 residues. The CDR3 DNA follows: TGTGCCAGCAGCGTCGAGAAAGGGCTTAGGGGTACGCAGTATTTT. Translated, it gives CASSVEKGLRGTQYF.

The V gene is TRBV6-5, the J gene TRBJ1-4, with D unresolved. V dropped 6 bases and J dropped 4 bases, with 12 bases sitting between them. The CDR3 sequence is 14 residues long. Germline V gene data show CDR1 as MNHEY and CDR2 as SVGAGI. The CDR3 protein is CASSSRSLNEKLFF. Written as DNA, the CDR3 is TGTGCCAGCAGCTCTAGGAGCCTTAATGAAAAACTGTTTTTT.

The chain has TRBV4-3 and TRBJ1-2; D is perhaps TRBD1 (5 bases). V lost 1 base, J lost 0 bases, and 18 bases lay in between. The CDR3 extends over 18 amino acids. Looked up from germline, CDR1 is LGHNA and CDR2 is YSLEER. The CDR3 protein is CASSQGILRESSNYGYTF. CDR3 nucleotides: TGCGCCAGCAGCCAAGGTATACTCAGGGAATCGTCTAACTATGGCTACACCTTC.

The chain employs TRBV6-5 and TRBJ1-1; D gene unclear. The CDR3 spans 14 residues. In germline, CDR1 is MNHEY, CDR2 SVGAGI. The V end lost 4 bases, the J end lost 0 bases, and 9 bases lay between the germline ends. CDR3 protein: CASSLSGLNTEAFF. The CDR3 DNA reads TGTGCCAGCAGTTTGTCGGGATTGAACACTGAAGCTTTCTTT.

The V and J genes are TRBV5-1 and TRBJ2-5; TRBD2 agrees at 7 bases. The CDR3 loop spans 14 amino acids. The V segment lost 4 bases and the J segment 4 bases; nucleotides outside the gene matches: 7. Germline values: CDR1 SGHRS, CDR2 YFSETQ. The CDR3 reads CASSPGGSTETQYF. CDR3 sequence (DNA): TGCGCCAGCAGCCCGGGAGGTAGCACAGAGACCCAGTACTTC.

The J gene is TRBJ1-5, the V gene TRBV18; D gene uncertain. The V gene's germline CDR1 is KGHSH and CDR2 LQKENI. The CDR3 extends over 12 amino acids. The ends were cut back, 3 bases at V and 5 bases at J, with 5 bases in the middle. CDR3 coding DNA: TGTGCCAGCTCACCGTCGGATCAGCCCCAGCATTTT. It codes for CASSPSDQPQHF.

The chain links TRBV18 to TRBJ1-5, with D perhaps TRBD1 (6 bases). The CDR3 is 13 amino acids. Germline V gene data show CDR1 as KGHSH and CDR2 as LQKENI. Trimming pared 8 bases from V and 5 bases from J, leaving 13 bases between. CDR3 nucleotides: TGTGCCAGCCGCGGGGGGCTCGATCAGCCCCAGCATTTT. This sequence encodes CASRGGLDQPQHF.

The chain couples TRBV13 to TRBJ2-7; D call uncertain. CDR3 length: 14 residues. In germline, CDR1 is PRHDT, CDR2 FYEKMQ (reference sequence). The germline V and J ends were trimmed by 3 bases and 7 bases, with 16 bases remaining between them. The DNA of the CDR3 is TGTGCCAGCAGCTTCCGCGCCCTTTCGGAGGAGCAGTACTTC. The encoded protein is CASSFRALSEEQYF.

The chain has TRBV28 and TRBJ2-1, with TRBD1 matching over 7 bases. J was trimmed by 4 bases and V by 6 bases; bases with no gene match: 12. The CDR3 runs 16 residues. Germline loops: CDR1 MDHEN, CDR2 SYDVKM. This CDR3 reads CASRPPPGQTYNEQFF. The CDR3 region has the DNA TGTGCCAGCAGGCCCCCTCCGGGACAGACGTACAATGAGCAGTTCTTC. The whole variable domain, remainder taken from reference TRBV28 and TRBJ2-1, is DVKVTQSSRYLVKRTGEKVFLECVQDMDHENMFWYRQDPGLGLRLIYFSYDVKMKEKGDIPEGYSVSREKKERFSLILESASTNQTSMYLCASRPPPGQTYNEQFFGPGTRLTVL.

J is TRBJ2-3 and V is TRBV7-2; D is uncertain. Looked up from germline, CDR1 is SGHTA and CDR2 is FQGNSA. This CDR3 is 13 amino acids long. V gave up 1 base and J gave up 4 bases, with 6 bases separating them. The CDR3 sequence: CASSLEQSDTQYF. The CDR3, as DNA: TGTGCCAGCAGCTTAGAACAGTCAGATACGCAGTATTTT. Full variable domain (remainder filled in from reference TRBV7-2 and TRBJ2-3): GAGVSQSPSNKVTEKGKDVELRCDPISGHTALYWYRQSLGQGLEFLIYFQGNSAPDKSGLPSDRFSAERTGGSVSTLTIQRTQQEDSAVYLCASSLEQSDTQYFGPGTRLTVL.

The V gene is TRBV19, the J gene TRBJ2-5; unclear D gene. The CDR3 is 13 residues long. V shed 5 bases and J shed 4 bases, with 11 bases lying between them. Germline V CDR1 and CDR2: LNHDA, SQIVND (reference sequence). CDR3 nucleotides: TGTGCCAGTAGTGTAGTATTTTCAGAGACCCAGTACTTC. This encodes CASSVVFSETQYF.

The DNA of the CDR3 is TGTGCCAGCTGGGGGGGGCTCTCTGGGGCCAACGTCCTGACTTTC. It encodes CASWGGLSGANVLTF. This chain uses TRBV2 with TRBJ2-6; possibly TRBD2 for D (7 bases). Germline V gene lookup returns CDR1 SNHLY and CDR2 FYNNEI. The CDR3 contains 15 residues. With 8 bases removed from V and 0 bases from J, the gap between germline ends came to 11 bases.

J is TRBJ1-4 and V is TRBV18, with D maybe TRBD1 (6 bases). The V gene's germline CDR1 is KGHSH and CDR2 LQKENI. The V and J ends lost 3 bases and 7 bases respectively, with 12 bases between them. The CDR3 totals 14 residues. The CDR3 sequence is CASSPGQKSEKLFF. CDR3 coding DNA: TGTGCCAGCTCACCTGGACAGAAGAGTGAAAAACTGTTTTTT.

This sequence joins TRBV10-3 and TRBJ1-4, with 7 bases aligning to TRBD1. Germline lookup yields CDR1 ENHRY and CDR2 SYGVKD. The V gene end was trimmed by 6 bases and the J gene end by 7 bases; junction bases not matched to a gene: 11. The CDR3 runs to 15 residues. CDR3 nucleotides: TGTGCCATCAGCTCCGGGTCAGGGGGTCTTGAAAAACTGTTTTTT. Translating it yields CAISSGSGGLEKLFF.

The rearrangement joins TRBV5-6 to TRBJ2-3, with 7 bases aligning to TRBD1. The trim removed 5 bases at V and 1 base at J, leaving 10 bases unmatched. Germline CDR1 SGHDT, CDR2 YYEEEE. The CDR3 is made up of 16 amino acids. The CDR3 DNA sequence: TGTGCCAGCAGTCGCCCCCGGGACAGCCGCACAGATACGCAGTATTTT. Translated, it gives CASSRPRDSRTDTQYF.

This clone was picked up one time. The gene calls are TRBV4-1 and TRBJ1-6; D call uncertain. The CDR3 spans 16 residues. The V gene lost 0 bases and the J gene lost 5 bases, with 11 bases spanning the gap. CDR1 and CDR2 from the germline V gene are MGHRA and YSYEKL. CDR3 DNA: TGCGCCAGCAGCCAAGAGGGCGTGGGTGATAATTCACCCCTCCACTTT. Translated, it gives CASSQEGVGDNSPLHF.

The chain links TRBV28 to TRBJ1-4; maybe TRBD1 (5 bases). V was shortened by 6 bases and J by 8 bases, with 13 bases between the two germline ends. The CDR3 is 13 residues long. In germline, CDR1 is MDHEN, CDR2 SYDVKM. For the CDR3, the DNA is TGTGCCAGCAGGGGGCAGGAGAGAGAAAAACTGTTTTTT. Protein sequence: CASRGQEREKLFF.

The gene calls are TRBV5-1 and TRBJ1-4; maybe TRBD1 (6 bases). The germline V and J ends were trimmed by 4 bases and 7 bases, with 17 bases remaining between them. The V gene's germline CDR1 is SGHRS and CDR2 YFSETQ. The CDR3 loop spans 15 amino acids. The CDR3 here is CASSGRGSQGEKLFF. DNA of the CDR3: TGCGCCAGCAGCGGGAGGGGGTCGCAGGGTGAAAAACTGTTTTTT.

V usage is TRBV11-2 and J usage is TRBJ2-7, with D tentatively TRBD1 (6 bases). This CDR3 contains 13 residues. CDR1 SGHAT and CDR2 FQNNGV come from the germline V gene. V was shortened by 8 bases and J by 2 bases, with 13 bases between the two germline ends. The CDR3 protein is CASVKTGAYEQYF. The CDR3 bases are TGTGCCAGCGTGAAGACAGGTGCCTACGAGCAGTACTTC.

The chain links TRBV7-9 to TRBJ1-5, with 8 bases matching TRBD1. The CDR3 is 18 amino acids. The V gene's germline CDR1 is SEHNR and CDR2 FQNEAQ (reference sequence). V shed 6 bases, J shed 7 bases, and the junction held 20 bases outside the gene matches. CDR3 coding DNA: TGTGCCAGCAGTTCTGATTCGACAGGGGCGGGGATAAAACAGCCCCAGCATTTT. Its protein product is CASSSDSTGAGIKQPQHF.

This clone was observed a few times. V is TRBV28 and J is TRBJ2-7; tentative D call: TRBD2 (7 bases). The germline V and J ends were trimmed by 5 bases and 3 bases, with 20 bases remaining between them. The CDR3 totals 16 residues. The germline V gene encodes CDR1 MDHEN and CDR2 SYDVKM. Here the CDR3 DNA reads TGTGCCAGCAGTCTTCCGAGGGGGGGTAGAGGCTACGAGCAGTACTTC. It translates to CASSLPRGGRGYEQYF. Drawing the rest from reference TRBV28 and TRBJ2-7, the complete variable domain is DVKVTQSSRYLVKRTGEKVFLECVQDMDHENMFWYRQDPGLGLRLIYFSYDVKMKEKGDIPEGYSVSREKKERFSLILESASTNQTSMYLCASSLPRGGRGYEQYFGPGTRLTVT.